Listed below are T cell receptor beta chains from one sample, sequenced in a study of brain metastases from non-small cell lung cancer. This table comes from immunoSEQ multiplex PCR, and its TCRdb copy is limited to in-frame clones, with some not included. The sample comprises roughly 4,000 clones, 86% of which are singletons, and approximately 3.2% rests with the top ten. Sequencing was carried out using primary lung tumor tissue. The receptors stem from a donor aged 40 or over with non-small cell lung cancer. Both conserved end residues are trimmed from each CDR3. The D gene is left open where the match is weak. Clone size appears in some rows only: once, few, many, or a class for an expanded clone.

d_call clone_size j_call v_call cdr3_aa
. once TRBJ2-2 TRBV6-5 ASSYKNRGGTGELF
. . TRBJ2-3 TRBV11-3 ASSFGYSGTDTQY
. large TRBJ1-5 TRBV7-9 ASTGGSQPQH
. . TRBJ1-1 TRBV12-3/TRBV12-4 ASRKSGGTEAF
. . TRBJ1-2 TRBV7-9 ASSLESGRGVGYT
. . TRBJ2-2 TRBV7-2 ASSSRDGTRGTGELF
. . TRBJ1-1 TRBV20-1 SAPGWTEAF
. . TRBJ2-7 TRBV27 ASRGNSYEQY
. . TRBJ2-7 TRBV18 ASSPGGLGPYEQY
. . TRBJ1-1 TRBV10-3 AISVEGKAEAF
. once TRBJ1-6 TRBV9 ASSADSLNSPLH
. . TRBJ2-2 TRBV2 ASLQSGELF
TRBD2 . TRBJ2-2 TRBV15 ATSSLAGGTGELF
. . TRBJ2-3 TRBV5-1 ASRGLGGPDTQY
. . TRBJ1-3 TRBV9 ASSVGDGNTIY
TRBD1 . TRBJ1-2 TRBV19 ASSIEVRTGRGYT
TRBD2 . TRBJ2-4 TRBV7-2 ASSHRGRVAKNIQY
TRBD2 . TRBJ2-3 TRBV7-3 ASSSAGEGADTQY
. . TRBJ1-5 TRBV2 ASSGVEDNQPQH
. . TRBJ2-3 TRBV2 ASSLSRIADTQY